The next 20 T cell receptor beta chains were all read from a single sample in a study of identical twins. TCRdb re-called the 5' RACE reads with MiXCR, one entry per CDR3 protein. The sample has some 730,000 distinct CDR3 sequences, about 20% seen once. The same sample was also studied in work on T cells expressing NK-cell markers.

The sequenced sample was PBMCs. These receptors were taken from a woman aged 18-30 years in good health.

The table lists this clonotype with many counts. This chain uses TRBV12-3 or TRBV12-4 with TRBJ1-5; D gene uncertain. The V gene lost 7 bases and the J gene lost 0 bases, with 7 bases spanning the gap. The CDR3 consists of 13 residues. CDR3 residues: CASTTYSNQPQHF. DNA of the CDR3: TGTGCCAGCACCACCTATAGCAATCAGCCCCAGCATTTT.

This chain connects TRBV6-5 to TRBJ1-6; D is perhaps TRBD1 (5 bases). The CDR3 is 13 residues long. The ends were cut back, 2 bases at V and 14 bases at J, with 13 bases in the middle. Germline V gene lookup returns CDR1 MNHEY and CDR2 SVGAGI. The CDR3 nucleotides read TGTGCCAGCAGTTACGGCGGGGGACGGGCCCTCCACTTT. This encodes CASSYGGGRALHF.

This clonotype was seen a single time. The CDR3 nucleotides read TGCGCCAGCAGTGAGTCGAGGTCTCTAGGGCAGTTCTTC. The encoded protein is CASSESRSLGQFF. The chain employs TRBV10-1 and TRBJ2-1, with D uncertain. Germline CDR1 is WNHNN and CDR2 is SYGVQD (reference sequence). CDR3 size: 13 residues. Trimming left V 0 bases short and J 12 bases short, with 12 bases between.

This clonotype was seen a few times. This chain links TRBV29-1 with TRBJ1-2, with TRBD1 as a possible D gene (5 bases). Trimming took 5 bases from V and 7 from J, leaving 14 bases between them. Germline assignment: CDR1 SQVTM and CDR2 ANQGSEA. This CDR3 spans 12 amino acids. In DNA form, the CDR3 reads TGCAGCGTTCTTCTGACAGTTGGTGGCTACACCTTC. Amino acid sequence: CSVLLTVGGYTF. The full variable domain, completed using reference TRBV29-1 and TRBJ1-2, is SAVISQKPSRDICQRGTSLTIQCQVDSQVTMMFWYRQQPGQSLTLIATANQGSEATYESGFVIDKFPISRPNLTFSTLTVSNMSPEDSSIYLCSVLLTVGGYTFGSGTRLTVV.

This rearrangement joins TRBV7-9 to TRBJ1-5; D is perhaps TRBD1 (5 bases). The CDR3 contains 15 residues. With 1 base removed from V and 3 bases from J, the gap between germline ends came to 10 bases. CDR1 and CDR2 (germline): SEHNR, FQNEAQ (reference sequence). The CDR3 DNA reads as TGTGCCAGCAGCTTAGGCGGGACCACCAATCAGCCCCAGCATTTT. Its protein product is CASSLGGTTNQPQHF.

J is TRBJ2-7 and V is TRBV5-1; TRBD1 aligns across 9 bases. J was trimmed by 5 bases and V by 7 bases; bases with no gene match: 7. The CDR3 length is 13 residues. The V gene's germline CDR1 is SGHRS and CDR2 YFSETQ. CDR3 in DNA: TGCGCCAGCTTATCGCGACAGGGGGACGAGCAGTACTTC. Translated: CASLSRQGDEQYF.

The genes are TRBV5-1 and TRBJ2-3; perhaps D is TRBD1 or TRBD2 (5 bases each). The ends were cut back, 3 bases at V and 4 bases at J, with 9 bases in the middle. Germline CDR1 reads SGHRS; CDR2 reads YFSETQ. The CDR3 sequence is 13 residues long. As DNA, the CDR3 is TGCGCCAGCAGCTCACTAGGGGCAGATACGCAGTATTTT. It yields the protein CASSSLGADTQYF.

Only a few counts were recorded for this clonotype. The chain couples TRBV20-1 to TRBJ2-5; TRBD2 might be the D (6 bases). The CDR3 consists of 14 residues. The V and J ends lost 1 base and 7 bases respectively, with 16 bases between them. The germline V gene has CDR1 DFQATT and CDR2 SNEGSKA (reference sequence). CDR3 nucleotides: TGCAGTGCTAGAGTGGGGGGACCCGGCGGGACCCAGTACTTC. Residues: CSARVGGPGGTQYF.

This clonotype has ten or more counts. The chain has TRBV5-1 and TRBJ1-6; tentative D call: TRBD1 (6 bases). Germline V gene data show CDR1 as SGHRS and CDR2 as YFSETQ. V dropped 0 bases and J dropped 10 bases, with 8 bases sitting between them. The CDR3 spans 13 residues. CDR3 DNA sequence: TGCGCCAGCAGCTTGGGCGGGGGCTCACCCCTCCACTTT. It translates to CASSLGGGSPLHF.

The chain has TRBV10-3 and TRBJ2-7; 10 bases align to TRBD2. This CDR3 is built from 14 residues. Germline V gives CDR1 ENHRY, CDR2 SYGVKD. The J segment lost 3 bases and the V segment lost 10 bases, leaving 9 bases of the junction unmatched. The CDR3 loop is CASQAGGPHYEQYF. CDR3 sequence (DNA): TGTGCCAGCCAAGCGGGAGGGCCTCACTACGAGCAGTACTTC.

The V and J genes are TRBV27 and TRBJ2-1; 9 nucleotides line up with TRBD2. Germline V gives CDR1 MNHEY, CDR2 SMNVEV (reference sequence). The CDR3 is made up of 15 amino acids. The trim removed 8 bases at V and 2 bases at J, leaving 7 bases unmatched. The CDR3 reads CASGGAGGPYNEQFF. DNA of the CDR3: TGTGCCAGCGGAGGGGCGGGAGGGCCCTACAATGAGCAGTTCTTC.

This clonotype appeared a few times. The chain recombines TRBV6-4 with TRBJ2-5, with unresolved D. CDR3 length: 15 amino acids. Germline CDR1 is MRHNA and CDR2 is SNTAGT. V shed 0 bases and J shed 5 bases, with 13 bases lying between them. Here the CDR3 reads CASSDSSASGETQYF. CDR3 nucleotides: TGTGCCAGCAGTGACTCAAGTGCTAGTGGGGAGACCCAGTACTTC.

This clonotype was detected a few times. The gene calls are TRBV6-5 and TRBJ2-2; D is possibly TRBD1 (6 bases). The germline gives CDR1 MNHEY, CDR2 SVGAGI. This CDR3 spans 15 amino acids. Trimming removed 4 bases at V and 6 bases at J, with 15 bases between. This CDR3 reads CASSWDINSPGELFF. The CDR3 bases are TGTGCCAGCAGTTGGGACATCAACTCACCCGGGGAGCTGTTTTTT.

This chain joins TRBV5-1 and TRBJ2-3; D gene ambiguous. Germline values: CDR1 SGHRS, CDR2 YFSETQ. CDR3 length equals 14 residues. The V end was cut by 1 base, the J end by 2 bases, with 8 bases between. The CDR3 reads CASSLTPFTDTQYF. The CDR3 bases are TGCGCCAGCAGCTTGACCCCATTCACAGATACGCAGTATTTT.

This clonotype was observed a handful of times. As DNA, the CDR3 is TGCAGTGCTCTAGCGGTAGGGGGAGGCCAGCCCCAGCATTTT. Protein product: CSALAVGGGQPQHF. The genes are TRBV20-1 and TRBJ1-5, with D possibly being TRBD1 (6 bases). The CDR3 spans 14 residues. The germline CDR1 and CDR2 sequences are DFQATT and SNEGSKA (reference sequence). Trimming shortened V by 5 bases and J by 7 bases, and 18 bases separated the two germline ends.

The chain uses TRBV20-1 and TRBJ2-7, with D perhaps matching TRBD1 (6 bases). This CDR3 comprises 13 residues. CDR1 and CDR2 (germline): DFQATT, SNEGSKA (reference sequence). Trimming shortened V by 6 bases and J by 0 bases, and 12 bases separated the two germline ends. The CDR3, as DNA: TGCAGTGCCGCAGGGGTTGGCTCCTACGAGCAGTACTTC. This sequence encodes CSAAGVGSYEQYF.

The table lists this clonotype with a few counts. The genes are TRBV20-1 and TRBJ2-2; TRBD1 aligns across 9 bases. CDR1 is DFQATT and CDR2 is SNEGSKA in the germline V gene (reference sequence). The CDR3 totals 14 residues. Trimming removed 6 bases from V and 6 bases from J; junction bases left unmatched: 8. CDR3 DNA sequence: TGCAGTGCAAGTCGGACAGGGGCCCCCGGGGAGCTGTTTTTT. As protein: CSASRTGAPGELFF.

About this clonotype itself: Its ends do not fully match the called genes, so a read error is possible. This chain links TRBV12-3 or TRBV12-4 with TRBJ2-3; 10 bases line up with TRBD1. The CDR3 has 14 amino acids. In nucleotides, the CDR3 is TGTGCCAGCAGTCGACAGGGGGCATCAGATATGCAGTATTTT. As protein: CASSRQGASDMQYF.

CDR3 nucleotide sequence: TGTGCCACCAGCAGAGATAGGTCGGGGGGGGTCTATGAGCAGTTCTTC. This gives the protein CATSRDRSGGVYEQFF. The rearrangement joins TRBV15 to TRBJ2-1; 8 bases align to TRBD2. CDR1 is LNHNV and CDR2 is YYDKDF in the germline V gene (reference sequence). Losses at the gene ends were 0 bases for V and 8 bases for J; bases not matched to a gene: 9. CDR3 size: 16 residues.

The chain has TRBV12-3 or TRBV12-4 and TRBJ2-3, with 9 bases matching TRBD2. This CDR3 is built from 18 residues. The V gene end was trimmed by 1 base and the J gene end by 1 base; junction bases not matched to a gene: 9. For the CDR3, the DNA is TGTGCCAGCAGTTTAGGGACTAGCGTTTTTGGTGGCACAGATACGCAGTATTTT. This translates into CASSLGTSVFGGTDTQYF.